These 25 T cell receptor beta chains came from one sample sequenced in a study of regulatory T cells in long-lasting Graves disease. The time point is: newly diagnosed GD, antithyroid drugs for less than 3 months. PBMCs provided the RNA from which the TCR library was made. Relying on iRepertoire HTBI primers and Arm-PCR of CDR3 regions, the team built TCR beta libraries. TCRdb reanalysed the multiplex PCR reads using MiXCR and keeps one entry per CDR3 protein. The sample lists 550,000 or so distinct CDR3 sequences, around 11% occurring once. This sample was shared with a second study, whose subject was T cells in Graves' hyperthyroidism and ophthalmopathy.

The sequenced sample was peripheral blood mononuclear cells (PBMCs), obtained at new diagnosis, from a patient treated with antithyroid drugs. These TCRs come from a woman under 40 with Graves disease.

CDR3 residues: CASSRGATSGRNYEQYF. DNA for the CDR3: TGTGCCAGCAGCCGGGGAGCGACTAGCGGGAGGAATTACGAGCAGTACTTC. The chain has TRBV4-2 and TRBJ2-7; TRBD2 agrees at 13 bases. The CDR3 extends over 17 amino acids. Germline assignment: CDR1 LGHNA and CDR2 YNFKEQ. The J segment lost 4 bases and the V segment lost 4 bases, leaving 10 bases of the junction unmatched.

The chain couples TRBV20-1 to TRBJ2-7; the D is unclear. V shed 3 bases and J shed 0 bases, with 6 bases lying between them. This CDR3 contains 12 residues. Germline CDR1 reads DFQATT; CDR2 reads SNEGSKA (reference sequence). The CDR3: CSARRNSYEQYF. The DNA for the CDR3 is TGCAGTGCTAGGCGGAACTCCTACGAGCAGTACTTC.

Ten or more counts support this clonotype. This chain uses TRBV2 with TRBJ2-7; D not resolved. This CDR3 is built from 13 residues. Trimming pared 5 bases from V and 2 bases from J, leaving 10 bases between. The germline V gene encodes CDR1 SNHLY and CDR2 FYNNEI. For the CDR3, the DNA is TGTGCCAGCAGTTGGACCGGTACCTACGAGCAGTACTTC. Translating it yields CASSWTGTYEQYF.

This clonotype occurred many times. V and J are TRBV10-3 and TRBJ2-5; 15 bases match TRBD2. CDR1 and CDR2 from the germline V gene are ENHRY and SYGVKD. This CDR3 region has 15 residues. The V segment lost 4 bases and the J segment 6 bases; nucleotides outside the gene matches: 3. The CDR3 reads CAISGTSGREKTQYF. CDR3 nucleotide sequence: TGTGCCATCAGTGGGACTAGCGGGAGGGAAAAGACCCAGTACTTC.

This clonotype was observed a few times. The V call is TRBV19, the J call TRBJ2-1; TRBD2 aligns across 12 bases. The CDR3 length is 19 residues. Germline CDR1 LNHDA, CDR2 SQIVND (reference sequence). V was pared by 10 bases and J by 2 bases, with 18 bases of the junction left unmatched. For the CDR3, the DNA is TGTGCCACAGCCAAAGGGGGCCTGGGACTAGCGGGTCCCTACAATGAGCAGTTCTTC. This codes for CATAKGGLGLAGPYNEQFF. Drawing the rest from reference TRBV19 and TRBJ2-1, the complete variable domain is DGGITQSPKYLFRKEGQNVTLSCEQNLNHDAMYWYRQDPGQGLRLIYYSQIVNDFQKGDIAEGYSVSREKKESFPLTVTSAQKNPTAFYLCATAKGGLGLAGPYNEQFFGPGTRLTVL.

This clonotype has at least ten counts. V and J are TRBV20-1 and TRBJ2-7; TRBD2 matches 7 bases. In germline, CDR1 is DFQATT, CDR2 SNEGSKA (reference sequence). V trimming: 3 bases; J trimming: 2 bases; junction bases outside the gene matches: 16. This CDR3 has 17 residues. CDR3 region: CSASHPGALAHAYEQYF. The CDR3 DNA reads as TGCAGTGCTAGCCACCCCGGGGCACTAGCGCACGCCTACGAGCAGTACTTC.

The chain carries TRBV10-2 and TRBJ1-6, with 8 bases fitting TRBD1. V was pared by 2 bases and J by 7 bases, with 4 bases of the junction left unmatched. The CDR3 covers 15 residues. The germline CDR1 and CDR2 sequences are WSHSY and SAAADI. DNA of the CDR3: TGCGCCAGCAGTGAGACAGGGGGGATAAATTCACCCCTCCACTTT. The encoded protein is CASSETGGINSPLHF.

There are a few counts of this clonotype. A much larger clone is a single base away; this may be a read error. The chain has TRBV2 and TRBJ2-2, with D hard to call. Germline-derived CDR1 and CDR2 are SNHLY and FYNNEI. CDR3 length equals 17 residues. CDR3: CASSVPRQAANAGELFF. The CDR3 coding sequence is TGTGCCAGCAGTGTCCCCCGGCAGGCCGCGAACGCCGGGGAGCTGTTTTTT.

This clonotype occurred many times. The V and J genes are TRBV14 and TRBJ1-2; 8 positions agree with TRBD1. The V gene's germline CDR1 is SGHDN and CDR2 FVKESK. V shed 3 bases, J shed 7 bases, and the junction held 16 bases outside the gene matches. This CDR3 contains 17 residues. In DNA, the CDR3 is TGTGCCAGCAGCCATTTTACCGGGACAGGAGTAATGAGTGGCTACACCTTC. It codes for CASSHFTGTGVMSGYTF.

CDR3 sequence: CASSQVAGGRQETQYF. For the CDR3, the DNA is TGTGCCAGCAGCCAAGTCGCGGGAGGGCGGCAAGAGACCCAGTACTTC. The chain carries TRBV7-8 and TRBJ2-5, with 9 bases aligning to TRBD2. The germline V gene has CDR1 SGHVS and CDR2 FQNEAQ. Trimming cost V 5 bases and J 2 bases; bases outside gene matches: 9. The CDR3 has 16 residues.

This clonotype was counted between two and nine times. V gene TRBV7-9 combines with J gene TRBJ1-5, with TRBD1 as a possible D gene (6 bases). The CDR3 totals 12 residues. With 5 bases removed from V and 7 bases from J, the gap between germline ends came to 9 bases. Per germline, CDR1 SEHNR and CDR2 FQNEAQ (reference sequence). CDR3 loop: CASSRGVQPQHF. CDR3 coding DNA: TGTGCCAGCAGCAGGGGGGTCCAGCCCCAGCATTTT.

As regards this clonotype: Possible read error: a much larger clone is one base away. V usage is TRBV7-3 and J usage is TRBJ1-1; D might be TRBD1 (5 bases). Trimming took off 5 bases at V and 10 bases at J, with 20 bases between the two ends. The CDR3 is 14 amino acids. The germline CDR1 and CDR2 sequences are SGHTA and FQGTGA. CDR3 loop: CASSPPVGGQPAFF. The CDR3 bases are TGTGCCAGCAGCCCCCCCGTTGGCGGACAACCAGCTTTCTTT.

This clonotype was recorded at least ten times. V is TRBV11-3 and J is TRBJ2-7, with TRBD1 as a possible D gene (7 bases). Germline assignment: CDR1 SGHNT and CDR2 YENEEA. The CDR3 is 16 amino acids. V was shortened by 2 bases and J by 0 bases, with 14 bases between the two germline ends. CDR3 nucleotides: TGTGCCAGCAGCTTAAGGGGGCGGGATGGCTCCTACGAGCAGTACTTC. Translated, it gives CASSLRGRDGSYEQYF.

This clonotype occurred many times. The J gene is TRBJ1-1, the V gene TRBV11-2; no firm D call. Germline CDR1 SGHAT, CDR2 FQNNGV. CDR3 size: 15 residues. The V end was cut by 7 bases, the J end by 1 base, with 16 bases between. CDR3 bases: TGTGCCAGCACAGTCGGCCTAGCAAAGAACACTGAAGCTTTCTTT. It codes for CASTVGLAKNTEAFF.

This clonotype was recorded many times. The chain employs TRBV14 and TRBJ2-1; D gene uncertain. Germline V lookup: CDR1 SGHDN, CDR2 FVKESK. The ends were cut back, 0 bases at V and 4 bases at J, with 10 bases in the middle. The CDR3 spans 15 residues. CDR3 loop: CASSQDRTSYNEQFF. The CDR3 nucleotides read TGTGCCAGCAGCCAAGATCGTACTTCATACAATGAGCAGTTCTTC.

At least ten counts were recorded for this clonotype. V is TRBV7-2 and J is TRBJ2-1; D possibly corresponds to TRBD2 (5 bases). Germline CDR1 SGHTA, CDR2 FQGNSA. The CDR3 covers 14 residues. Trimming pared 1 base from V and 7 bases from J, leaving 11 bases between. CDR3 amino acids: CASSLGGYGNEQFF. CDR3 sequence (DNA): TGTGCCAGCAGCTTAGGAGGGTACGGGAATGAGCAGTTCTTC.

This clonotype came up many times. The chain couples TRBV2 to TRBJ2-1; D uncertain. The germline V gene has CDR1 SNHLY and CDR2 FYNNEI. V lost 6 bases, J lost 0 bases, and 12 bases lay in between. The length of the CDR3 is 15 residues. CDR3 DNA sequence: TGTGCCAGCAGCAAGCGCGAGAGCTCCTACAATGAGCAGTTCTTC. It codes for CASSKRESSYNEQFF.

This clonotype was counted between two and nine times. CDR3 DNA: TGTGCCACCAGTGCCGGGACGCCAAGGGCCAATGAGCAGTTCTTC. Translation: CATSAGTPRANEQFF. The chain combines TRBV24-1 with TRBJ2-1; tentatively, D is TRBD1 or TRBD2 (5 bases each). The germline CDR1 and CDR2 sequences are KGHDR and SFDVKD. With 5 bases removed from V and 6 bases from J, the gap between germline ends came to 16 bases. The length of the CDR3 is 15 residues.

This clonotype has at least ten counts. This chain uses TRBV28 with TRBJ1-2; D unresolved. CDR3 length: 13 amino acids. Deletions cut 5 bases from V and 0 bases from J, with 7 bases between. The V gene's germline CDR1 is MDHEN and CDR2 SYDVKM. CDR3 sequence (DNA): TGTGCCAGCAGTCCCCGGACTAACTATGGCTACACCTTC. It codes for CASSPRTNYGYTF.

This clonotype turned up a few times. As DNA, the CDR3 is TGTGCCAGCAGCTTCCCTAGCGGGAGAACGTCTAATGAGCAGTTCTTC. Its protein is CASSFPSGRTSNEQFF. The V call is TRBV7-2, the J call TRBJ2-1; 10 bases agree with TRBD2. CDR3 length equals 16 residues. Germline CDR1 is SGHTA and CDR2 is FQGNSA. The junction had 9 bases not matched to a gene; V was cut back by 3 bases and J by 7 bases. The entire variable domain, with the rest obtained from reference TRBV7-2 and TRBJ2-1, is as follows: GAGVSQSPSNKVTEKGKDVELRCDPISGHTALYWYRQSLGQGLEFLIYFQGNSAPDKSGLPSDRFSAERTGGSVSTLTIQRTQQEDSAVYLCASSFPSGRTSNEQFFGPGTRLTVL.

This clonotype has at least ten counts. This chain uses TRBV27 with TRBJ2-3; unclear D gene. Germline V gives CDR1 MNHEY, CDR2 SMNVEV (reference sequence). CDR3 length: 14 residues. Trimming shortened V by 5 bases and J by 5 bases, and 14 bases separated the two germline ends. This CDR3 is CASSPRVRRDTQYF. The CDR3, as DNA: TGTGCCAGCAGTCCCCGGGTCCGGCGAGATACGCAGTATTTT.

DNA for the CDR3: TGCGCCAGCAGCCAACCGGGACAGGGAAGCACTGAAGCTTTCTTT. This codes for CASSQPGQGSTEAFF. The V and J genes are TRBV4-1 and TRBJ1-1; 9 nucleotides match TRBD1. This CDR3 comprises 15 residues. Trimming at V came to 2 bases and at J to 4 bases, leaving 5 bases not matched to a gene. Germline CDR1 is MGHRA and CDR2 is YSYEKL.

This clonotype occurred a few times. This chain links TRBV6-1 with TRBJ2-1; D is unclear. Germline CDR1 is MNHNS and CDR2 is SASEGT. V lost 0 bases to trimming and J lost 0 bases, with 12 bases between them. The CDR3 runs 17 residues. The CDR3 reads CASSEALPHSSYNEQFF. The CDR3 nucleotides are TGTGCCAGCAGTGAAGCATTACCACACAGCTCCTACAATGAGCAGTTCTTC.

Concerning this clonotype: This likely came from a read error, as a far larger clone is one base away. The genes are TRBV28 and TRBJ1-5; D call uncertain. V gave up 5 bases and J gave up 5 bases, with 19 bases separating them. The germline gives CDR1 MDHEN, CDR2 SYDVKM. The CDR3 contains 16 residues. In DNA, the CDR3 is TGTGCCAGCAGTGACTACGGCCCCCGGAGGTATCAGCCCCAGCATTTT. Protein sequence: CASSDYGPRRYQPQHF.

The rearrangement joins TRBV9 to TRBJ2-5, with no clear D. The length of the CDR3 is 16 residues. CDR1 SGDLS and CDR2 YYNGEE come from the germline V gene. Trimming stripped 0 bases from V and 3 bases from J, with 15 bases between. The DNA of the CDR3 is TGTGCCAGCAGCGTAGCTGGGTCAGGCAGAAAAGAGACCCAGTACTTC. It encodes CASSVAGSGRKETQYF.